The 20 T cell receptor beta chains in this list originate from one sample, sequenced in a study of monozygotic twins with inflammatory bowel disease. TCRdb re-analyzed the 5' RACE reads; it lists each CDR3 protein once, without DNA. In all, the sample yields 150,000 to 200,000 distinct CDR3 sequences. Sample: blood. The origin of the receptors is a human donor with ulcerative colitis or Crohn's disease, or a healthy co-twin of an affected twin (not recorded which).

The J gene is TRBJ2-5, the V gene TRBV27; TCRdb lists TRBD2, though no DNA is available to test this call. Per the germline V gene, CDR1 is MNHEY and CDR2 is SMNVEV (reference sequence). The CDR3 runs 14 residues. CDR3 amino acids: CASSATGLRKTQYF.

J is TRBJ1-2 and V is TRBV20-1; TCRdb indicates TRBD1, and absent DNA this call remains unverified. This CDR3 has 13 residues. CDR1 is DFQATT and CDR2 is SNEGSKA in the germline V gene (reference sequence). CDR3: CSASGLNVTGGTF.

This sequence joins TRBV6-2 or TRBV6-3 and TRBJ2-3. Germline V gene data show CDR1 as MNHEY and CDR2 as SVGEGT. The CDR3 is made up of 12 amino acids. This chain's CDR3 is CASSYHTDTQYF.

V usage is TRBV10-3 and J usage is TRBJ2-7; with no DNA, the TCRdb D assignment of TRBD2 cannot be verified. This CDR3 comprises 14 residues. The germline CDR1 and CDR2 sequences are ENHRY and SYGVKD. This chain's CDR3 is CAISEGDQPYEQYF.

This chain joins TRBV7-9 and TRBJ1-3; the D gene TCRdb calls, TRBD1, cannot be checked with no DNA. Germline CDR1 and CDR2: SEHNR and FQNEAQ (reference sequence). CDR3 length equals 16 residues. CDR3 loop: CASSLEVWDSRNTIYF.

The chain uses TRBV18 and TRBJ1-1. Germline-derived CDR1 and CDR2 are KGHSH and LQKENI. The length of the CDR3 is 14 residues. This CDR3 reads CASSPLSRNTEAFF.

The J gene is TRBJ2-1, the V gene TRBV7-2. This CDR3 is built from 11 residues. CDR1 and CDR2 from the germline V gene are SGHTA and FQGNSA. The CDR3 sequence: CASSPSNEQFF.

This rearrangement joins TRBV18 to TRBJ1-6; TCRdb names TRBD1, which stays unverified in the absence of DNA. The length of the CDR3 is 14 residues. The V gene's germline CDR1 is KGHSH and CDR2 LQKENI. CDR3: CASSPEGGNSPLHF. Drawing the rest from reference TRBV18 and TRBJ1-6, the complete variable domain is NAGVMQNPRHLVRRRGQEARLRCSPMKGHSHVYWYRQLPEEGLKFMVYLQKENIIDESGMPKERFSAEFPKEGPSILRIQQVVRGDSAAYFCASSPEGGNSPLHFGNGTRLTVT.

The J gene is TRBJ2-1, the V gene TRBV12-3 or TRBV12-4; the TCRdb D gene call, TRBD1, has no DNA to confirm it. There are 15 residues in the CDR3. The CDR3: CASSLGTGRYNEQFF.

The CDR3 protein is CGSSLAGRESEKLFF. V is TRBV7-2 and J is TRBJ1-4; the D call of TRBD1 rests on TCRdb alone, since no DNA is present to check it. The CDR3 is 15 residues long. Per germline, CDR1 SGHTA and CDR2 FQGNSA.

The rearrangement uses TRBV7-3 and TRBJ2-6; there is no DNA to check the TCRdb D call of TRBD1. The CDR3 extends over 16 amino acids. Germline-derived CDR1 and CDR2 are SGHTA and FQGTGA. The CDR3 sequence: CASSLQGWSGANVLTF.

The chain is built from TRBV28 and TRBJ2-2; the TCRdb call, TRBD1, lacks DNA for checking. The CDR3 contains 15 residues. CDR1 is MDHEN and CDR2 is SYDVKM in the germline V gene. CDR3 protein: CASSSQGGGTGELFF.

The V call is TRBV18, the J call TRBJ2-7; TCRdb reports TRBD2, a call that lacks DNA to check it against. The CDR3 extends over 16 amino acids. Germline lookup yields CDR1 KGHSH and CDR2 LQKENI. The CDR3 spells CASSPEGVAGAYEQYF.

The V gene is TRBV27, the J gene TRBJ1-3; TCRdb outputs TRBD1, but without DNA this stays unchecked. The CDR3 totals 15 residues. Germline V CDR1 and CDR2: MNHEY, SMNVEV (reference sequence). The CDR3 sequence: CASSYTGGSGNTIYF.

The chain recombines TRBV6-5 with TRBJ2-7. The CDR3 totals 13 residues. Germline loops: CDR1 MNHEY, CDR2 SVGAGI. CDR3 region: CASSYLVTYEQYF.

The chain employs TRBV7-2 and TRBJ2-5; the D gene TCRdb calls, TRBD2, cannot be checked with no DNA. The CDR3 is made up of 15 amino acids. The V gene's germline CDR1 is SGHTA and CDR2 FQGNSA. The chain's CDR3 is CASTLRGRGEETQYF.

The CDR3 reads CASSTPGQKNEKLFF. This chain links TRBV6-1 with TRBJ1-4; TCRdb selects TRBD1, and the lack of DNA leaves this call unchecked. CDR1 and CDR2 (germline): MNHNS, SASEGT. The CDR3 consists of 15 residues.

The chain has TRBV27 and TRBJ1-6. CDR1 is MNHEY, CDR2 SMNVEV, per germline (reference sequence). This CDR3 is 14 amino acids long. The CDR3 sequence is CASRLDGFNSPLHF.

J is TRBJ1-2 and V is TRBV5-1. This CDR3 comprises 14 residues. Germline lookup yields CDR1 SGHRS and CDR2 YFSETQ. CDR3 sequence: CASSWDWRGYGYTF.

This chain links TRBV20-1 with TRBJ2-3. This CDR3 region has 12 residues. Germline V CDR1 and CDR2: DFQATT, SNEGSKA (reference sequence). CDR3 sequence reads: CSASASTDTQYF.